A single sample gave rise to the 27 T cell receptor beta chains below, sequenced in a study of blood T cell repertoires in COVID-19. Generated by immunoSEQ multiplex PCR, the TCRdb table keeps only in-frame clones and is missing some. The sample has about 210,000 clones, around 81% seen once. The specimen was PBMCs or T cells enriched from blood (not recorded which). The receptors stem from a man aged 30 to 45 with acute COVID-19.

This chain uses TRBV18 with TRBJ1-1, with 7 bases that match TRBD1. With 0 bases clipped from V and 3 bases from J, the junction kept 7 bases outside the gene matches. The CDR3 is made up of 16 amino acids. Germline-derived CDR1 and CDR2 are KGHSH and LQKENI. The CDR3 DNA reads as TGTGCCAGCTCACCACCAAGGGGGCGCCGGGACACTGAAGCTTTCTTT. This codes for CASSPPRGRRDTEAFF.

This sequence joins TRBV11-3 and TRBJ2-5, with 8 bases fitting TRBD1. V trimming: 4 bases; J trimming: 4 bases; junction bases outside the gene matches: 5. From germline, CDR1 is SGHNT and CDR2 YENEEA. The length of the CDR3 is 14 residues. The CDR3 is CASSSGQGSETQYF. The CDR3 DNA is TGTGCCAGCAGCTCCGGACAGGGATCAGAGACCCAGTACTTC.

This clone was observed once. The chain is built from TRBV9 and TRBJ2-7; D perhaps matches TRBD1 (6 bases). The germline V and J ends were trimmed by 0 bases and 8 bases, with 18 bases remaining between them. The V gene's germline CDR1 is SGDLS and CDR2 YYNGEE. This CDR3 is 15 amino acids long. CDR3 DNA sequence: TGTGCCAGCAGCGTAGCCGACGGTAAAACAGGGAAGCAGTACTTC. As protein: CASSVADGKTGKQYF.

The chain has TRBV3-1 (or the pseudogene TRBV3-2) and TRBJ1-1, with TRBD1 as a possible D gene (5 bases). Germline assignment: CDR1 LGHDT and CDR2 YNNKEL (reference sequence). The V gene lost 2 bases and the J gene lost 6 bases, with 13 bases spanning the gap. The CDR3 sequence is 14 residues long. CDR3 DNA sequence: TGTGCCAGCAGCCAACGGGGACTGCTCCCTGAAGCTTTCTTT. Translated: CASSQRGLLPEAFF.

The chain is built from TRBV5-5 and TRBJ1-1; 9 nucleotides line up with TRBD1. The CDR3 extends over 15 amino acids. The germline V gene encodes CDR1 SGHKS and CDR2 YYEKEE (reference sequence). The V gene end was trimmed by 2 bases and the J gene end by 2 bases; junction bases not matched to a gene: 4. The CDR3 DNA is TGTGCCAGCAGCTTTAGGGACAGGGCCAACACTGAAGCTTTCTTT. As protein: CASSFRDRANTEAFF.

The chain carries TRBV7-3 and TRBJ2-3, with TRBD2 identical over 8 bases. Germline loops: CDR1 SGHTA, CDR2 FQGTGA. CDR3 length: 14 residues. J lost 5 bases, V lost 2 bases, and 3 bases had no gene match. The DNA for the CDR3 is TGTGCCAGCAGCTTAGGCCTAGCGGGAGATACGCAGTATTTT. Translated, it gives CASSLGLAGDTQYF.

This sequence joins TRBV5-5 and TRBJ2-7; a possible D gene is TRBD1 (6 bases). The germline CDR1 and CDR2 sequences are SGHKS and YYEKEE (reference sequence). The CDR3 contains 16 residues. V lost 1 base to trimming and J lost 2 bases, with 16 bases between them. CDR3 DNA sequence: TGTGCCAGCAGCTTGAGGGCAGGGGATAGTCCCTACGAGCAGTACTTC. This codes for CASSLRAGDSPYEQYF.

The chain recombines TRBV6-1 with TRBJ2-5, with 7 bases fitting TRBD2. Looked up from germline, CDR1 is MNHNS and CDR2 is SASEGT. CDR3 size: 16 residues. The ends lost 4 bases at V and 1 base at J; junction bases unmatched: 9. The CDR3 sequence: CASSVTLGGVQETQYF. CDR3 DNA sequence: TGTGCCAGCAGTGTCACGTTGGGGGGGGTCCAAGAGACCCAGTACTTC.

The chain links TRBV9 to TRBJ2-3; possible D gene TRBD1, 5 bases. The V end lost 3 bases, the J end lost 6 bases, and 14 bases lay between the germline ends. The CDR3 totals 14 residues. The germline CDR1 and CDR2 sequences are SGDLS and YYNGEE. Here the CDR3 DNA reads TGTGCCAGCAGCGCCCTCTCGACAGCGGATACGCAGTATTTT. Translating gives CASSALSTADTQYF.

This clone was picked up a small number of times. This rearrangement joins TRBV12-3 or TRBV12-4 to TRBJ1-3; D not resolved. V gave up 7 bases and J gave up 4 bases, with 5 bases separating them. The CDR3 sequence is 11 residues long. Written as DNA, the CDR3 is TGTGCCAGCAATTCGGGAAACACCATATATTTT. It translates to CASNSGNTIYF.

This chain links TRBV7-6 with TRBJ1-2; 7 bases are a match to TRBD1. Germline trimming cut 5 bases from V and 4 bases from J; bases unmatched to any gene: 1. The CDR3 consists of 12 residues. CDR1 and CDR2 from the germline V gene are SGHVS and FNYEAQ. As DNA, the CDR3 is TGTGCCAGCAGCCGGGACAGCTATGGCTACACCTTC. It encodes CASSRDSYGYTF.

The sample holds one count of this clone. The chain carries TRBV7-9 and TRBJ1-1; 8 bases agree with TRBD1. CDR3 length: 16 residues. CDR1 is SEHNR, CDR2 FQNEAQ, per germline (reference sequence). The trim removed 0 bases at V and 5 bases at J, leaving 8 bases unmatched. The CDR3 DNA follows: TGTGCCAGCAGCTTAGCGGCCTACAGGGGGGAAACTGAAGCTTTCTTT. Translated, it gives CASSLAAYRGETEAFF.

The chain is built from TRBV23-1 and TRBJ2-2; D ambiguous. TRBV23-1 is placed among ORFs of uncertain function. CDR3 length: 18 residues. The V and J ends lost 2 bases and 1 base respectively, with 17 bases between them. CDR3 amino acids: CASSQAPGSEKNTGELFF. CDR3 nucleotide sequence: TGCGCCAGCAGTCAAGCCCCGGGTTCCGAAAAGAACACCGGGGAGCTGTTTTTT.

V gene TRBV18 combines with J gene TRBJ1-4; no definite D call. The CDR3 sequence is 11 residues long. Trimming took 6 bases from V and 6 from J, leaving 5 bases between them. Germline loops: CDR1 KGHSH, CDR2 LQKENI. The CDR3 sequence: CASSPDEKLFF. CDR3 nucleotides: TGTGCCAGCTCCCCCGATGAAAAACTGTTTTTT.

This sequence joins TRBV21-1 and TRBJ2-7; the table's D call of TRBD1 was not tested on the DNA. TRBV21-1 has pseudogene status. The CDR3 has 17 residues. This CDR3 is CASSKFNRDRVTNEQYF. DNA of the CDR3: TGTGCCAGCAGCAAATTTAATCGGGACAGGGTTACCAACGAGCAGTACTTC.

The V and J genes are TRBV4-1 and TRBJ2-7; 8 bases fit TRBD1. Germline V CDR1 and CDR2: MGHRA, YSYEKL. Germline trimming cut 0 bases from V and 2 bases from J; bases unmatched to any gene: 0. The CDR3 is made up of 14 amino acids. DNA for the CDR3: TGCGCCAGCAGCCAAGAGGGACAGGCCTACGAGCAGTACTTC. Translation gives CASSQEGQAYEQYF.

V gene TRBV3-1 (or the pseudogene TRBV3-2) combines with J gene TRBJ2-1; D gene uncertain. This CDR3 spans 17 amino acids. Germline V gives CDR1 LGHDT, CDR2 YNNKEL (reference sequence). The V end lost 0 bases, the J end lost 1 base, and 13 bases lay between the germline ends. The DNA for the CDR3 is TGTGCCAGCAGCCAAGAGTTGCCCACCGCGTCCTACAATGAGCAGTTCTTC. Translated: CASSQELPTASYNEQFF.

The chain links TRBV29-1 to TRBJ1-2; the match to TRBD1 covers 8 bases. The V gene's germline CDR1 is SQVTM and CDR2 ANQGSEA. The CDR3 spans 12 residues. V shed 8 bases, J shed 3 bases, and the junction held 5 bases outside the gene matches. The CDR3 DNA is TGCAGCATCGACAGGGGAGACTATGGCTACACCTTC. It codes for CSIDRGDYGYTF.

This clone came up a few times. The rearrangement uses TRBV6-1 and TRBJ1-1; possibly TRBD1 for D (6 bases). Trimming removed 2 bases from V and 2 bases from J, with 12 bases in between. The germline CDR1 and CDR2 sequences are MNHNS and SASEGT. The CDR3 runs to 15 residues. CDR3 sequence reads: CASSEPDRPNTEAFF. The CDR3 DNA reads TGTGCCAGCAGTGAACCGGACAGACCTAACACTGAAGCTTTCTTT.

The chain employs TRBV7-2 and TRBJ2-3, with D unresolved. Germline V gives CDR1 SGHTA, CDR2 FQGNSA. Trimming removed 5 bases at V and 7 bases at J, with 7 bases between. The CDR3 covers 11 residues. The CDR3: CASSRGYTQYF. CDR3 DNA: TGTGCCAGCAGCCGAGGTTATACGCAGTATTTT.

The genes are TRBV4-2 and TRBJ1-6; the D is unclear. CDR3 length equals 15 residues. Trimming pared 5 bases from V and 7 bases from J, leaving 15 bases between. The germline V gene encodes CDR1 LGHNA and CDR2 YNFKEQ. The CDR3: CASSIEEGLNSPLHF. The CDR3 coding sequence is TGTGCCAGCAGCATAGAGGAGGGTTTGAATTCACCCCTCCACTTT.

V usage is TRBV5-4 and J usage is TRBJ2-7; TRBD2 matches 9 bases. Germline V CDR1 and CDR2: SGHNT, YYREEE (reference sequence). Trimming at V came to 5 bases and at J to 0 bases, leaving 6 bases not matched to a gene. The CDR3 sequence is 15 residues long. The CDR3 loop is CASRVSGGSSYEQYF. The CDR3 DNA follows: TGTGCCAGCAGGGTTAGCGGGGGTAGCTCCTACGAGCAGTACTTC.

The CDR3 loop is CASRPGGLSYEQYF. CDR3 coding DNA: TGTGCCAGCCGTCCGGGCGGGCTCTCCTACGAGCAGTACTTC. J is TRBJ2-7 and V is TRBV6-5; a weak D match, TRBD2 (5 bases). V was cut by 8 bases and J by 0 bases, with 14 bases left in between. The CDR3 runs 14 residues. Per the germline V gene, CDR1 is MNHEY and CDR2 is SVGAGI.

V usage is TRBV27 and J usage is TRBJ1-1, with D maybe TRBD1 (6 bases). Trimming pared 11 bases from V and 2 bases from J, leaving 12 bases between. This CDR3 contains 12 residues. The germline gives CDR1 MNHEY, CDR2 SMNVEV (reference sequence). The CDR3 coding sequence is TGTGCCCGGCGGACAGCCAACACTGAAGCTTTCTTT. It specifies CARRTANTEAFF.

The J gene is TRBJ1-2, the V gene TRBV21-1; the table's TRBD1 call for D was not verified on the DNA. TRBV21-1 is reported as a pseudogene. This CDR3 region has 17 residues. CDR3 residues: CASSKVWDRGRRNGYTF. CDR3 in DNA: TGTGCCAGCAGCAAAGTTTGGGACAGGGGGCGCCGGAATGGCTACACCTTC.

The chain combines TRBV28 with TRBJ2-7; D might be TRBD1 (5 bases). The CDR3 consists of 14 residues. Germline CDR1 reads MDHEN; CDR2 reads SYDVKM. V shed 5 bases and J shed 2 bases, with 13 bases lying between them. The CDR3 reads CASSIGHPTYEQYF. The CDR3, as DNA: TGTGCCAGCAGTATAGGACATCCTACCTACGAGCAGTACTTC.

The chain uses TRBV30 and TRBJ1-5, with D unclear. Per the germline V gene, CDR1 is GTSNPN and CDR2 is SVGIG (reference sequence). This CDR3 is 13 amino acids long. The ends were cut back, 2 bases at V and 0 bases at J, with 5 bases in the middle. The CDR3 DNA reads TGTGCCTGGAGTATCAATAGCAATCAGCCCCAGCATTTT. Translation: CAWSINSNQPQHF.